A selection of T cell receptor beta chains follows, all from one sample in a study of T-cell memory formation after mild COVID-19. TCRdb analysed the 5' RACE reads with MiXCR anew, one entry per CDR3 protein. This sample has roughly 58,000 distinct CDR3 sequences, with roughly 9.5% found just once. The sequencing sample was made of PBMCs or a T cell subset sorted from them (not recorded which). These receptors all stem from a man younger than 30 who had mild COVID-19 (a few samples of this study predate the infection). Cell type and time point are not known. Each CDR3 is given with its conserved first and last residue. The D gene is left open where the match is weak. Not every row has a clone size; where given, it reads once, few, many or a size class.

size	V	D	length	J	DNA	CDR3
many	TRBV7-2	NA	15	TRBJ1-2	TGTGCCAGCAGCTCCTTCGTTACCGGCCCCTATGGCTACACCTTC	CASSSFVTGPYGYTF
NA	TRBV20-1	TRBD1	15	TRBJ1-1	TGCAGTGCTAGAGACCGGATAACAGGGGGCACTGAAGCTTTCTTT	CSARDRITGGTEAFF
many	TRBV15	TRBD2	13	TRBJ2-5	TGTGCCACCACTGCGGGGGGCGGGGAGACCCAGTACTTC	CATTAGGGETQYF
many	TRBV6-5	NA	15	TRBJ2-6	TGTGCCATTGGCCAGGGATATACCGGGGCCAACGTCCTGACTTTC	CAIGQGYTGANVLTF
few	TRBV18	TRBD1	18	TRBJ2-6	TGTGCCAGCTCACAGCCGGGACAGGGTTTCTCTGGGGCCAACGTCCTGACTTTC	CASSQPGQGFSGANVLTF
NA	TRBV20-1	TRBD1	11	TRBJ1-6	TGCAGTGCCGGGACAGATTCACCCCTCCACTTT	CSAGTDSPLHF
many	TRBV12-3/TRBV12-4	NA	12	TRBJ2-5	TGTGCCAGCAGTTTAATGGAAGAGACCCAGTACTTC	CASSLMEETQYF
NA	TRBV11-2	NA	16	TRBJ2-7	TGTGCCAGCAGCCCGCTAGGGGACACCCTCTTGGGGGAGCAGTACTTC	CASSPLGDTLLGEQYF
once	TRBV11-2	NA	16	TRBJ2-6	TGTGCCAGCAGCTTAGTGATAGGGACTGGGGCCAACGTCCTGACTTTC	CASSLVIGTGANVLTF
NA	TRBV7-3	TRBD2	14	TRBJ2-5	TGTGCCAGCAGCAAGTATAGCGGGGAGGGAACCCAGTACTTC	CASSKYSGEGTQYF
NA	TRBV6-6	NA	14	TRBJ2-5	TGTGCCAGCAGTTACTCGCGGGGTGGGGAGACCCAGTACTTC	CASSYSRGGETQYF
NA	TRBV18	TRBD1	14	TRBJ1-2	TGTGCCAGCTCACCCGGACAGGGGAATTATGGCTACACCTTC	CASSPGQGNYGYTF
many	TRBV4-3	NA	16	TRBJ2-1	TGCGCCAGCAGCCAAGGTTCCTTGACTCATAACAATGAGCAGTTCTTC	CASSQGSLTHNNEQFF
few	TRBV7-2	NA	14	TRBJ2-1	TGTGCCAGCAGCCTGGTTGTGGGCGGAGACGAGCAGTTCTTC	CASSLVVGGDEQFF
NA	TRBV25-1	TRBD1	14	TRBJ2-7	TGTGCCAGCGGAGGGACAGGGGGTTGGAGCGAGCAGTACTTC	CASGGTGGWSEQYF
NA	TRBV25-1	NA	18	TRBJ1-1	TGTGCCAGCAGTGGCCGGGCAGGATTGGGGAAGGTAGGGACTGAAGCTTTCTTT	CASSGRAGLGKVGTEAFF
NA	TRBV12-3/TRBV12-4	NA	14	TRBJ1-2	TGTGCCAGCAGTCGCGGGCAGCATAACTATGGCTACACCTTC	CASSRGQHNYGYTF
NA	TRBV7-2	TRBD1	16	TRBJ1-5	TGTGCCAGCAGCCCAGTTTCCGGGACAGTCTTTCAGCCCCAGCATTTT	CASSPVSGTVFQPQHF
few	TRBV28	NA	14	TRBJ1-6	TGTGCCAGCAGTCAACAGGGACTTCCATCACCCCTCCACTTT	CASSQQGLPSPLHF
many	TRBV7-3	NA	13	TRBJ2-2	TGTGCCAGCAGCTTACAAGGAGCCGGGGAGCTGTTTTTT	CASSLQGAGELFF
few	TRBV7-2	TRBD1	15	TRBJ1-1	TGTGCCAGCAGCAACAGGGGGCGCGAGGGCACTGAAGCTTTCTTT	CASSNRGREGTEAFF
few	TRBV20-1	NA	12	TRBJ2-2	TGCAGTGCGCCACAGAACACCGGGGAGCTGTTTTTT	CSAPQNTGELFF
NA	TRBV5-1	TRBD1	17	TRBJ1-6	TGCGCCAGCAGCTGGGGGACAGGGGGCTCCTATAATTCACCCCTCCACTTT	CASSWGTGGSYNSPLHF
few	TRBV7-2	NA	14	TRBJ1-3	TGTGCCAGCAGCCCCGTGTTTCAATCAGGGCCCATATATTTT	CASSPVFQSGPIYF
NA	TRBV5-1	NA	15	TRBJ1-1	TGCGCCAGCAGCTTAGCGGAGTGGGATGGCACTGAAGCTTTCTTT	CASSLAEWDGTEAFF
few	TRBV7-2	TRBD1	14	TRBJ2-5	TGTGCCAGCAGCCCCCAGGGGGCATGGGAGACCCAGTACTTC	CASSPQGAWETQYF